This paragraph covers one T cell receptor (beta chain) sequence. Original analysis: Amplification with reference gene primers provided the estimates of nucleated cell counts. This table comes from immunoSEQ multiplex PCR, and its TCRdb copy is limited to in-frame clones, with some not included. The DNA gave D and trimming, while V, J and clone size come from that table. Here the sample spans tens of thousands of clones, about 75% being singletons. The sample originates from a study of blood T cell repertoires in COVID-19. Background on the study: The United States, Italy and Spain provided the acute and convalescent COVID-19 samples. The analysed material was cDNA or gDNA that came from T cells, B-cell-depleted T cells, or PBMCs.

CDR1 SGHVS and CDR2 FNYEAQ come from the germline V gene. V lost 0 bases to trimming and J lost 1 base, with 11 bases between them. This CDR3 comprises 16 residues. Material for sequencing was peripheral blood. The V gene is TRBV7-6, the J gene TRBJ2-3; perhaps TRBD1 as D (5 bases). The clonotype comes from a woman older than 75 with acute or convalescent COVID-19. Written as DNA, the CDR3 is TGTGCCAGCAGCTTAGCCTCAGGGCGCGGCACAGATACGCAGTATTTT. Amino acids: CASSLASGRGTDTQYF.